This record looks at one T cell receptor (beta chain) sequence and its context. The antigen it binds to is not known. Base qualities were left out, and no much larger clone turns up one base away. Library generation was performed with the immunoSEQ multiplex PCR assay. The immuneACCESS repertoire file appears here via TCRdb, limited to in-frame rearrangements. These files lack a portion of the clones; in checked studies, under half of the deficit traces to unresolved V genes, and the cause of the others is not known. Present in this sample are around 92,000 clones, around 93% of which were seen just once. 2% to 2.5% of the sample rests with the top ten. The entry originates in a study of T cell changes during pregnancy in multiple sclerosis (dated by TCRdb to between 2018 and 2021). In terms of the full investigation: The study examined how the T cell repertoire changed over the course of pregnancy in women with multiple sclerosis.

CDR1 and CDR2 (SQVTM, ANQGSEA) derive from the germline V gene. Clipping removes 4 bases from V and 6 bases from J, with 5 as the unmatched junction base count. Reading from cysteine to phenylalanine, the CDR3 counts 13 amino acids. Only the CDR3 portion is preserved as DNA: 39 bases, with reading frame beginning at the first base. Sequenced material: peripheral blood, taken in the third trimester of pregnancy. This receptor was taken from a female donor with multiple sclerosis, enrolled in a pregnancy study. The chain joins TRBV29-1 to TRBJ2-2, and 7 bases in between align with TRBD1. The sequence in DNA is TGCAGCGTTGTAGCAGGGGGTCCCGGGGAGCTGTTTTTT. Translated, it gives CSVVAGGPGELFF.